One T cell receptor beta chain is described in this entry. This sample is drawn from a study of blood T cells in healthy people across ages. The germline V gene encodes CDR1 DFQATT and CDR2 SNEGSKA (reference sequence). The trim removed 7 bases at V and 4 bases at J, leaving 4 bases unmatched. The CDR3 runs to 12 residues. A sample-barcoded 5' primer and a J-beta primer mix were used in a second PCR of roughly 7 to 12 cycles. From the 5' RACE reads, TCRdb called clonotypes with MiXCR, one entry per CDR3 protein. The sample yields roughly 1,500,000 distinct CDR3 sequences, about 32% seen once. Sequencing was done on a sample of blood. J is TRBJ2-3 and V is TRBV20-1, with 8 bases that match TRBD2. The receptor comes from a woman in her twenties or thirties in good health. The CDR3 coding sequence is TGCAGTGTACGGGAGGGCGCAGATACGCAGTATTTT. Encoded protein: CSVREGADTQYF.